This T cell receptor (beta chain) is from a study of T cells after posttransplantation cyclophosphamide. A marrow graft followed busulfan-fludarabine conditioning, with cyclophosphamide on days +3 and +4. Trimming removed 5 bases at V and 1 base at J, with 8 bases between. Germline CDR1 and CDR2: MNHNS and SASEGT. This CDR3 contains 14 residues. This clone is termed medium-sized. TCRdb's table, derived via immunoSEQ multiplex PCR, lists solely in-frame clones and lacks some. The sample holds about 5,000 clones, over 70% seen once. The chain employs TRBV6-1 and TRBJ2-2; D perhaps matches TRBD2 (6 bases). The origin of this receptor is a male patient between 55 and 70 years old who received an allogeneic stem cell transplant from an unrelated donor, was CMV-positive, and had no GVHD. The graft donor may have contributed some T cells. Sequencing used PBMCs, obtained after allogeneic stem cell transplant with posttransplant cyclophosphamide. CDR3 nucleotide sequence: TGTGCCAGCAGTCTGGGGGGGAACACCGGGGAGCTGTTTTTT. This encodes CASSLGGNTGELFF.